A selection of T cell receptor beta chains follows, all from one sample in a study of monozygotic twins with cystic fibrosis. The assay was immunoSEQ multiplex PCR, and TCRdb's table has in-frame clones only and misses some. The profile covers tens of thousands of clones, with approximately 97% appearing a single time and about 0.15% taken by the ten largest. The sample taken for sequencing was blood. The receptors shown here come from a girl aged 5-17 years with cystic fibrosis. CDR3s include the opening cysteine and the closing phenylalanine or tryptophan.

V: TRBV2
J: TRBJ2-1
CDR3: CASSEPLAGVNEQFF

V: TRBV7-9
J: TRBJ1-1
CDR3: CASSLEENTEAFF

V: TRBV4-3
J: TRBJ2-1
CDR3: CASSQQPGLVPNEQFF

V: TRBV13
J: TRBJ2-7
CDR3: CASSFKREGSYEQYF

V: TRBV5-4
J: TRBJ2-1
CDR3: CASSLEQDSYNEQFF

V: TRBV6-5
J: TRBJ1-2
CDR3: CASRKASGGTEGYTF

V: TRBV19
J: TRBJ1-2
CDR3: CASTFSQGQRNGYTF

V: TRBV9
J: TRBJ2-1
CDR3: CASSVGRPGLAGDGEQFF

V: TRBV29-1
J: TRBJ2-5
CDR3: CSVDWRGEGQETQYF

V: TRBV7-2
J: TRBJ1-1
CDR3: CASSRGQFLRVNTEAFF

V: TRBV5-8
J: TRBJ2-1
CDR3: CASSLGQGNEQFF

V: TRBV19
J: TRBJ1-5
CDR3: CARCSSPMIDSNQPQHF

V: TRBV30
J: TRBJ2-1
CDR3: CAWSWVSSYNEQFF

V: TRBV7-2
J: TRBJ2-1
CDR3: CASRPGLAGGQRIGQFF

V: TRBV27
J: TRBJ2-7
CDR3: CASSAGLANEILYEQYF

V: TRBV7-8
J: TRBJ2-2
CDR3: CASVRGTAPGELFF

V: TRBV4-3
J: TRBJ1-2
CDR3: CASSPGLFKASYGYTF

V: TRBV19
J: TRBJ2-3
CDR3: CASRRGLPSTDTQYF

V: TRBV6-1
J: TRBJ2-5
CDR3: CASYFQETQYF

V: TRBV7-8
J: TRBJ2-7
CDR3: CASSSIVAYEQYF

V: TRBV20-1
J: TRBJ2-1
CDR3: CSASIGNEQFF

V: TRBV18
J: TRBJ1-4
CDR3: CASSPLDRGWATNEKLFF

V: TRBV7-3
J: TRBJ1-3
CDR3: CASSSLAGPSIGNTIYF

V: TRBV5-4
J: TRBJ2-3
CDR3: CASSLGDATDTQYF

V: TRBV9
J: TRBJ2-1
CDR3: CASSVGTSTPLYNEQFF

V: TRBV5-4
J: TRBJ1-2
CDR3: CASSSGRTGSGYGYTF

V: TRBV7-9
J: TRBJ1-1
CDR3: CASSQGRGIENTEAFF

V: TRBV6-5
J: TRBJ2-5
CDR3: CASSYSDRGETQYF

V: TRBV6-1
J: TRBJ1-2
CDR3: CASSADRDKGNYGYTF

V: TRBV9
J: TRBJ2-2
CDR3: CASSPRDSVTGELFF

V: TRBV7-3
J: TRBJ2-1
CDR3: CASSLVSGNNEQFF

V: TRBV5-1
J: TRBJ2-7
CDR3: CASSTDSYEQYF

V: TRBV18
J: TRBJ2-2
CDR3: CASSPQGALDTGELFF

V: TRBV27
J: TRBJ1-4
CDR3: CASSPRGYEKLFF

V: TRBV5-1
J: TRBJ2-5
CDR3: CASSGGTSGEETQYF

V: TRBV30
J: TRBJ1-5
CDR3: CACSRTGGRNQPQHF

V: TRBV4-3
J: TRBJ2-7
CDR3: CASSQGLGGSKHEQYF

V: TRBV4-1
J: TRBJ1-2
CDR3: CASSQDGKTATGYTF

V: TRBV29-1
J: TRBJ2-1
CDR3: CSVKNGQYNEQFF

V: TRBV4-3
J: TRBJ2-4
CDR3: CASSRRGDIQYF

V: TRBV18
J: TRBJ2-7
CDR3: CASSPGTQTYEQYF

V: TRBV7-8
J: TRBJ2-1
CDR3: CASRLPPDRGQGNEQFF

V: TRBV5-1
J: TRBJ2-3
CDR3: CASSLLGQGRPDTQYF

V: TRBV7-9
J: TRBJ2-7
CDR3: CASSPQSSYEQYF

V: TRBV10-3
J: TRBJ2-2
CDR3: CAISETGTSGRLTGELFF